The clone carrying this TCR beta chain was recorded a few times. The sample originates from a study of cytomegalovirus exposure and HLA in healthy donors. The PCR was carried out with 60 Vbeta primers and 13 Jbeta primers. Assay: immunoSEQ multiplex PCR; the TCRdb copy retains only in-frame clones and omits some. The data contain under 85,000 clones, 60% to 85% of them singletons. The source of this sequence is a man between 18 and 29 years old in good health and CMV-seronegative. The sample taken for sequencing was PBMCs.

The CDR3 protein is CASGEDSPPYEQYV. CDR3 in DNA: TGCGCCAGCGGGGAGGATTCCCCACCCTACGAGCAGTACGTC. This chain connects TRBV5-1 to TRBJ2-7; a weak D match, TRBD2 (6 bases). Germline CDR1 is SGHRS and CDR2 is YFSETQ. Trimming shortened V by 7 bases and J by 2 bases, and 16 bases separated the two germline ends. The CDR3 extends over 14 amino acids.